The clone carrying this T cell receptor (beta chain) was picked up many times. Its antigen remains unidentified. Carried by the TCR beta cDNA libraries were unique molecular identifiers. TCRdb reprocessed the PCR reads via MiXCR and lists one record per CDR3 protein. The sample consists of roughly 400,000 distinct CDR3 sequences, more than 30% of them appearing once. This record belongs to a study of post-analysis software for immune sequencing data. Study results and caveats: A handful of TRBV segments were significantly more frequent in patients than in controls. TRBV5-6, TRBV5-1 and TRBV20-1 were among these segments.

CDR3 size: 11 residues. With 6 bases removed from V and 2 bases from J, the gap between germline ends came to 5 bases. The chain combines TRBV12-3 or TRBV12-4 with TRBJ2-7; D ambiguous. This receptor was taken from a girl aged 2 to 10 with multiple sclerosis. Source material: blood. The CDR3 coding sequence is TGTGCCAGCAGCTTCGCCTACGAGCAGTACTTC. Protein product: CASSFAYEQYF.